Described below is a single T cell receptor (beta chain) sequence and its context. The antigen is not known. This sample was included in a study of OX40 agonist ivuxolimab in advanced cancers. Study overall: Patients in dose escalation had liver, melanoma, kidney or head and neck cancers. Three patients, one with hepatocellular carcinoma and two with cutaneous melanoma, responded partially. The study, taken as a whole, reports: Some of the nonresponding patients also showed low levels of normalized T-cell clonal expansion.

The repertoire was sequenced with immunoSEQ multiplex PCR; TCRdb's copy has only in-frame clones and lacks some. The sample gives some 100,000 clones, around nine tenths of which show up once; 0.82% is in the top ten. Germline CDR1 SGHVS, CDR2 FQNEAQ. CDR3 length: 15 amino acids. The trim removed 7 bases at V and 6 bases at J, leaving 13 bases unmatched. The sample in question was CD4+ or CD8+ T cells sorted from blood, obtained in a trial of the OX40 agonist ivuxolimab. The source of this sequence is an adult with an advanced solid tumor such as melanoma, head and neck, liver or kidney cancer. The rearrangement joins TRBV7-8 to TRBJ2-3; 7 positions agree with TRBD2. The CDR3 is CASTLTRRGGDTQYF. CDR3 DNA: TGTGCCAGCACTCTCACCCGGAGGGGAGGGGATACGCAGTATTTT.